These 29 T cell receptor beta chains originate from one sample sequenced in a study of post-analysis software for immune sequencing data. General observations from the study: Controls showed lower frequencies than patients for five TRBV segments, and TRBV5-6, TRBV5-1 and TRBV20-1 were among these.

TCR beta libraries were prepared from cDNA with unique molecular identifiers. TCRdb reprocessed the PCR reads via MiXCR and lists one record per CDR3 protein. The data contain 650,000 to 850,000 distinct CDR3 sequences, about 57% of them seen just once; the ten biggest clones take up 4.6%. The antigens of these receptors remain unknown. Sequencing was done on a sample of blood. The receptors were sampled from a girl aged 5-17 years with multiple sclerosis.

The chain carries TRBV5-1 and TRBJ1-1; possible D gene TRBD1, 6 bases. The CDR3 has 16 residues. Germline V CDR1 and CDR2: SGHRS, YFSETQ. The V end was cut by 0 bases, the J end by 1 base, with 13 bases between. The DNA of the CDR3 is TGCGCCAGCAGCTTGGAGGAGGGGGGCTCGAACACTGAAGCTTTCTTT. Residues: CASSLEEGGSNTEAFF.

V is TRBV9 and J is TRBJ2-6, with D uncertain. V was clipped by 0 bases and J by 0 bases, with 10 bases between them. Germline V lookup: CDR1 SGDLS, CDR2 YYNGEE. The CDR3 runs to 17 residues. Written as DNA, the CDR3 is TGTGCCAGCAGCGTAGGTGTAGGGCTCTCTGGGGCCAACGTCCTGACTTTC. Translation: CASSVGVGLSGANVLTF.

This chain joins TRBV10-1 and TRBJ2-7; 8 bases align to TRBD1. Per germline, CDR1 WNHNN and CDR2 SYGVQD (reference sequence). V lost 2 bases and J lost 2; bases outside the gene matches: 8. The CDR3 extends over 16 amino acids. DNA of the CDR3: TGCGCCAGCAGTGAGACCAGGGGGCCGGGGCCCTACGAGCAGTACTTC. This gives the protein CASSETRGPGPYEQYF.

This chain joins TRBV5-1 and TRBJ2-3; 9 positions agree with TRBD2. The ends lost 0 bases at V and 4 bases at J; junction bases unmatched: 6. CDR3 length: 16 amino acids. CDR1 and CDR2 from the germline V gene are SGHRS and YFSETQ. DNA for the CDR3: TGCGCCAGCAGCTTGGGGATAGCGGGGGTGTCAGATACGCAGTATTTT. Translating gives CASSLGIAGVSDTQYF.

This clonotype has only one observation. CDR3 DNA: TGCAGCGTTCGGGGCACGAACACAGATACGCAGTATTTT. This translates into CSVRGTNTDTQYF. The rearrangement links TRBV29-1 to TRBJ2-3, with D tentatively TRBD1 or TRBD2 (5 bases each). The CDR3 extends over 13 amino acids. Germline V gene data show CDR1 as SQVTM and CDR2 as ANQGSEA. V dropped 5 bases and J dropped 2 bases, with 11 bases sitting between them.

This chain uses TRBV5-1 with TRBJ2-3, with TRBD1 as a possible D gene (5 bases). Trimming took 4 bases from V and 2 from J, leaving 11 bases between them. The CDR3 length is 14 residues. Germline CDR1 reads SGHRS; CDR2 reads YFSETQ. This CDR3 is CASSQGRLTDTQYF. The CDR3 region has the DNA TGCGCCAGCAGCCAGGGCCGGCTCACAGATACGCAGTATTTT.

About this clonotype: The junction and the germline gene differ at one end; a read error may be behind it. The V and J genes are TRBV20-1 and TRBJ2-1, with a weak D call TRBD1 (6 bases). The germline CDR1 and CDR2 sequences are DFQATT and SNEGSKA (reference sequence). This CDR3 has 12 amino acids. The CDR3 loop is CSATVGDKEQFF. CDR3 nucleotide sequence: TGCAGTGCAACCGTGGGGGACAAAGAGCAGTTCTTC.

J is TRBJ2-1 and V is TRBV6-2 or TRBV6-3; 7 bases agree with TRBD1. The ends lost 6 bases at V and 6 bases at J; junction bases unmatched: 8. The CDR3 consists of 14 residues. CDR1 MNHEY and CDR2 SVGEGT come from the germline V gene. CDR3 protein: CASSPPGDSNEQFF. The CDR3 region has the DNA TGTGCCAGCAGCCCCCCTGGGGACAGCAATGAGCAGTTCTTC.

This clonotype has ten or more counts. CDR3: CASSLRSGSAVGDQETQYF. The CDR3 DNA is TGTGCCAGCAGCTTACGTAGCGGGAGCGCGGTTGGGGACCAAGAGACCCAGTACTTC. V gene TRBV7-8 combines with J gene TRBJ2-5; TRBD2 matches 9 bases. With V trimmed by 2 bases and J by 0 bases, 13 bases remained unmatched. The CDR3 runs to 19 residues. Germline V gene lookup returns CDR1 SGHVS and CDR2 FQNEAQ.

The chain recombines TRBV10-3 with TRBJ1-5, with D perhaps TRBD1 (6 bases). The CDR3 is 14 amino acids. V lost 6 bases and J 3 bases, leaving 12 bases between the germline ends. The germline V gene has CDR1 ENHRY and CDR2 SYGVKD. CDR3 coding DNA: TGTGCCATCAGCGGCGGACAGATCAATCAGCCCCAGCATTTT. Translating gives CAISGGQINQPQHF.

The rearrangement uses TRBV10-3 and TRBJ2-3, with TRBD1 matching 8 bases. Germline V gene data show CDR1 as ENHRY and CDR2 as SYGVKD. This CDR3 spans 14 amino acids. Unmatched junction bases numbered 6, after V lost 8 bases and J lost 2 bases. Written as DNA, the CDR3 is TGTGCCATCCTCGGACAGGGTCCCACAGATACGCAGTATTTT. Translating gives CAILGQGPTDTQYF.

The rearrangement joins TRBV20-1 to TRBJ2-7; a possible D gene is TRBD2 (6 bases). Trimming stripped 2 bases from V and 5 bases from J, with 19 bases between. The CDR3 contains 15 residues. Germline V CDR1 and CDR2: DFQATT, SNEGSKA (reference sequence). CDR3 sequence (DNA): TGCAGTGCTAGAAAACCGAGCGGGTCACCACACGAGCAGTACTTC. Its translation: CSARKPSGSPHEQYF.

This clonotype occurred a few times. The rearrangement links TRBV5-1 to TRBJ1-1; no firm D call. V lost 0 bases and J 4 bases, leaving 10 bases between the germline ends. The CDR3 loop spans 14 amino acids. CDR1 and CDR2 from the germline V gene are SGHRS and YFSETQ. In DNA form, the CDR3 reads TGCGCCAGCAGCTTGGACAACTTGGGCACTGAAGCTTTCTTT. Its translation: CASSLDNLGTEAFF. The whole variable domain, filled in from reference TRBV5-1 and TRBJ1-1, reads KAGVTQTPRYLIKTRGQQVTLSCSPISGHRSVSWYQQTPGQGLQFLFEYFSETQRNKGNFPGRFSGRQFSNSRSEMNVSTLELGDSALYLCASSLDNLGTEAFFGQGTRLTVV.

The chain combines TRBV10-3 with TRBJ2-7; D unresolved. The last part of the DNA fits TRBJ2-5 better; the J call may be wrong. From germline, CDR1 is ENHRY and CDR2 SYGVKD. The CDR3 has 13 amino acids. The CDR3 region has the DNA TGTGCCATCAGTGAGAGTGAGAAAGAGACCCAGTACTTC. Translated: CAISESEKETQYF.

The CDR3 sequence: CATSGLARETQYF. CDR3 coding DNA: TGTGCCACCAGTGGACTAGCCCGAGAGACCCAGTACTTC. This chain links TRBV24-1 with TRBJ2-5; 7 nucleotides line up with TRBD2. CDR1 and CDR2 (germline): KGHDR, SFDVKD. The CDR3 contains 13 residues. V gave up 5 bases and J gave up 4 bases; unmatched junction bases: 3.

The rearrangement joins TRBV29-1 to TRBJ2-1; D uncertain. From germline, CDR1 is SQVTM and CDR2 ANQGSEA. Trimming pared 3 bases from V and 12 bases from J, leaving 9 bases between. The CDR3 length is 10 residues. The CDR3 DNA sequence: TGCAGCGTTGAGGGGTACCCGCAGTTCTTC. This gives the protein CSVEGYPQFF.

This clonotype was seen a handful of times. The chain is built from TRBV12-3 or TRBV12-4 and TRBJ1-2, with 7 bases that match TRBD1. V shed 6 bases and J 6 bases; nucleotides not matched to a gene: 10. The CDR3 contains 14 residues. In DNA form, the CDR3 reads TGTGCCAGCAGACGGACAGGCCTTGAGGATGGCTACACCTTC. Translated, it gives CASRRTGLEDGYTF.

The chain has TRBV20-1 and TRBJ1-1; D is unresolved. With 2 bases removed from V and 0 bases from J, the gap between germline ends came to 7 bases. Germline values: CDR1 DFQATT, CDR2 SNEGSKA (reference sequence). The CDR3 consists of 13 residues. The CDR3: CSARNAMNTEAFF. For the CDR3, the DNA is TGCAGTGCTAGAAATGCTATGAACACTGAAGCTTTCTTT.

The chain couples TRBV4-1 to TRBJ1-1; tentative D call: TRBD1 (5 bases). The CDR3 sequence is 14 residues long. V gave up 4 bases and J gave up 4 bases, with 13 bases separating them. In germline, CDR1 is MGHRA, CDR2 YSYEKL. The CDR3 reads CASSRRDERTEAFF. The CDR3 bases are TGCGCCAGCAGCCGGAGGGACGAACGCACTGAAGCTTTCTTT.

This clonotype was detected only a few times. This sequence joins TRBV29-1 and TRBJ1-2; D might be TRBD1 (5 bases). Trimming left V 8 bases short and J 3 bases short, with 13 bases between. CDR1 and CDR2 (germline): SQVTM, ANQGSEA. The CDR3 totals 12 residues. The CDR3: CSSWGGYYGYTF. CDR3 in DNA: TGCAGCTCCTGGGGGGGTTACTATGGCTACACCTTC. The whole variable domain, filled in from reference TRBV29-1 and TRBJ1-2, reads SAVISQKPSRDICQRGTSLTIQCQVDSQVTMMFWYRQQPGQSLTLIATANQGSEATYESGFVIDKFPISRPNLTFSTLTVSNMSPEDSSIYLCSSWGGYYGYTFGSGTRLTVV.

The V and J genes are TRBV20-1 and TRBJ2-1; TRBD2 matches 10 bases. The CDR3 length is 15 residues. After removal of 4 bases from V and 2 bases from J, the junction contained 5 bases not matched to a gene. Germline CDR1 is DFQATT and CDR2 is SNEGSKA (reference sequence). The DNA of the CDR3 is TGCAGTGCTAAGGAGAGCGGGAGGGCCTACAATGAGCAGTTCTTC. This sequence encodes CSAKESGRAYNEQFF.

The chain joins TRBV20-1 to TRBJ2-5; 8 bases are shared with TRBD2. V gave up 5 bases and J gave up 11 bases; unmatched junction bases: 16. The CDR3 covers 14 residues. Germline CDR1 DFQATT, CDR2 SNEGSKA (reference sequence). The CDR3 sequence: CSAPGPSGFLRQYF. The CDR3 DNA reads TGCAGTGCTCCGGGCCCTAGCGGGTTCCTTCGGCAGTACTTC.

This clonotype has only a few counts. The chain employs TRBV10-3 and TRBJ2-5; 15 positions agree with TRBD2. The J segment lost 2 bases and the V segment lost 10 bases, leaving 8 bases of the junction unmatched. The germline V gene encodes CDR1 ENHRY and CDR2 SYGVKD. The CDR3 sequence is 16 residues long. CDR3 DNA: TGTGCCACCGCGGGACTAGCGGGGGGACCACAAGAGACCCAGTACTTC. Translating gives CATAGLAGGPQETQYF.

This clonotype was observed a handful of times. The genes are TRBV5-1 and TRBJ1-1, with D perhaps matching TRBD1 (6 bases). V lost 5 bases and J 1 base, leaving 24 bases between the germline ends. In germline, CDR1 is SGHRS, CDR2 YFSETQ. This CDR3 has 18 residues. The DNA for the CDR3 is TGCGCCAGCAGGAGACTTCAGGGGCCGCAAGGGGGGAACACTGAAGCTTTCTTT. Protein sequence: CASRRLQGPQGGNTEAFF.

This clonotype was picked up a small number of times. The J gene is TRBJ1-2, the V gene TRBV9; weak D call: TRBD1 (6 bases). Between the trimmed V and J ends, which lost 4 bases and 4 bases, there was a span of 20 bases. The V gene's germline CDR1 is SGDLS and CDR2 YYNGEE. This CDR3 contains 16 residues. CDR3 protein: CASSPFSGGAGYGYTF. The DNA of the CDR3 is TGTGCCAGCAGCCCCTTTTCGGGGGGCGCCGGCTATGGCTACACCTTC.

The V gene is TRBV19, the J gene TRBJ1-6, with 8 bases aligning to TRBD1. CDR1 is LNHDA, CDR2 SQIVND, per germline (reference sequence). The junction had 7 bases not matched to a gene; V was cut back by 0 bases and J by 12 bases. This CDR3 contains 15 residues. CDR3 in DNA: TGTGCCAGTAGTATAGAGGGACAGGCCGTTGGACCCCTCCACTTT. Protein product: CASSIEGQAVGPLHF.

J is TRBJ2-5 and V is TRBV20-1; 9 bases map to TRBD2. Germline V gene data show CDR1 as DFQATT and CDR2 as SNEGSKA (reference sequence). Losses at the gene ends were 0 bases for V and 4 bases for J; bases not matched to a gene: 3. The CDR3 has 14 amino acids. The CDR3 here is CSARDVSGGETQYF. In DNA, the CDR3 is TGCAGTGCTAGAGACGTTAGCGGGGGAGAGACCCAGTACTTC.

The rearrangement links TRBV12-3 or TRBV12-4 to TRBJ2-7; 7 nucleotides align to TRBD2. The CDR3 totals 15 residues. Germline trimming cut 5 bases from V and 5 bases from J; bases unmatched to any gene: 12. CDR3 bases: TGTGCCAGCAGTCACCTAGGCGGGGGTAGGAACGAGCAGTACTTC. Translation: CASSHLGGGRNEQYF.

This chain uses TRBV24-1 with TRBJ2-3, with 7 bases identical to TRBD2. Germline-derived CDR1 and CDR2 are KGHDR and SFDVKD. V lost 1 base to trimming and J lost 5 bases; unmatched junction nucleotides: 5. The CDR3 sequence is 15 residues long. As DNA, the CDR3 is TGTGCCACCAGTGATTTAAAGCGGGGCGGAGATACGCAGTATTTT. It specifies CATSDLKRGGDTQYF.